This TCR beta chain was retrieved from a study of response to subunit inactivated influenza vaccine. A word on this clonotype: Antigen: not known.

Study-level results: The authors proposed limited new T cell recruitment per seasonal influenza vaccination.

Trimming removed 8 bases from V and 3 bases from J, with 8 bases in between. The CDR3 length is 12 residues. CDR1 and CDR2 from the germline V gene are SNHLY and FYNNEI. TCRdb processed the RT-PCR reads anew with MiXCR; each CDR3 protein has one entry. The sample has around 200,000 distinct CDR3 sequences, around 8.8% seen once; the top ten hold 11%. The rearrangement joins TRBV2 to TRBJ2-1; D possibly matches TRBD1 or TRBD2 (5 bases each). Material: non-naive T cells sorted from PBMCs, obtained on the day of vaccination. The TCR originated in a man aged 45-65 years who received an inactivated influenza vaccine. Here the CDR3 reads CASGDGYNEQFF. The CDR3, as DNA: TGTGCCAGCGGGGACGGCTACAATGAGCAGTTCTTC.